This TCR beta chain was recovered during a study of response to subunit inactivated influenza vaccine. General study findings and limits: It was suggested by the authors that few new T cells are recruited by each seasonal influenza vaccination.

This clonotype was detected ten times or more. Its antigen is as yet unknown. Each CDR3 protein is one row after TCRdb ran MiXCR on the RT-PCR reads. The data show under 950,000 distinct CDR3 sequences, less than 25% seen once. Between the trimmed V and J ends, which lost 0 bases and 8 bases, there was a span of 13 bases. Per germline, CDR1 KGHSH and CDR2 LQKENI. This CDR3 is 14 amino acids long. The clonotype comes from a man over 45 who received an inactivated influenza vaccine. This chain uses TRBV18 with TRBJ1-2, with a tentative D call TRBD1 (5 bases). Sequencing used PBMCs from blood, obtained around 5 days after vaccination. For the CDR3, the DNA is TGTGCCAGCTCACCACCAGAGGGGCTTGGAGGCTACACCTTC. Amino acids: CASSPPEGLGGYTF.